Presented here are 12 T cell receptor beta chains from one specimen sequenced in a study of cytomegalovirus exposure and HLA in healthy donors. Profiled with immunoSEQ multiplex PCR; TCRdb holds only in-frame clones, not every one. The repertoire consists of 150,000 to 250,000 clones, with roughly three quarters occurring once and the leading ten covering around 1.2%. What was sequenced was PBMCs. The receptors were sampled from a woman in her thirties in good health and CMV-seronegative.

J is TRBJ2-7 and V is TRBV6-5; TRBD2 agrees at 9 bases. This CDR3 has 15 amino acids. The V gene end was trimmed by 5 bases and the J gene end by 2 bases; junction bases not matched to a gene: 7. CDR1 is MNHEY, CDR2 SVGAGI, per germline. The CDR3 nucleotides read TGTGCCAGCAGTGTTCTTAGCGGGAGCGCCTACGAGCAGTACTTC. Encoded protein: CASSVLSGSAYEQYF.

The chain employs TRBV5-8 and TRBJ2-1, with 11 bases that match TRBD2. Germline CDR1 reads SGHTS; CDR2 reads YDEGEE. CDR3 length equals 15 residues. J was trimmed by 6 bases and V by 4 bases; bases with no gene match: 6. The CDR3 nucleotides read TGTGCCAGCAGCCGGGCTAGCGGGAGGCTCAATGAGCAGTTCTTC. Residues: CASSRASGRLNEQFF.

This sequence joins TRBV5-1 and TRBJ1-4, with D perhaps matching TRBD1 (5 bases). Germline V gene lookup returns CDR1 SGHRS and CDR2 YFSETQ. The CDR3 length is 14 residues. Trimming shortened V by 4 bases and J by 6 bases, and 13 bases separated the two germline ends. CDR3 protein: CASSPGGADEKLFF. The CDR3 DNA reads as TGCGCCAGCAGCCCCGGCGGGGCCGATGAAAAACTGTTTTTT.

The chain recombines TRBV19 with TRBJ2-2, with 10 positions matching TRBD1. The V segment lost 3 bases and the J segment 5 bases; nucleotides outside the gene matches: 6. Germline V gives CDR1 LNHDA, CDR2 SQIVND (reference sequence). The CDR3 spans 16 residues. The CDR3 here is CASSISGTGVTGELFF. The CDR3 coding sequence is TGTGCCAGTAGTATTTCCGGGACAGGGGTGACCGGGGAGCTGTTTTTT. The variable domain in full, with the rest retrieved from reference TRBV19 and TRBJ2-2, is DGGITQSPKYLFRKEGQNVTLSCEQNLNHDAMYWYRQDPGQGLRLIYYSQIVNDFQKGDIAEGYSVSREKKESFPLTVTSAQKNPTAFYLCASSISGTGVTGELFFGEGSRLTVL.

V usage is TRBV6-5 and J usage is TRBJ1-1; TRBD1 is a possible D gene (5 bases). CDR3 length: 14 amino acids. Germline V gene data show CDR1 as MNHEY and CDR2 as SVGAGI. V lost 2 bases and J lost 7, with 14 bases in between. CDR3 residues: CASSYVATGVEAFF. As DNA, the CDR3 is TGTGCCAGCAGTTACGTCGCCACAGGTGTTGAAGCTTTCTTT.

V gene TRBV5-1 combines with J gene TRBJ2-3; D might be TRBD2 (6 bases). The CDR3 loop spans 15 amino acids. The ends were cut back, 2 bases at V and 2 bases at J, with 12 bases in the middle. Per the germline V gene, CDR1 is SGHRS and CDR2 is YFSETQ. The CDR3 DNA reads as TGCGCCAGCAGCTTTAGCGGCACCGTCACAGATACGCAGTATTTT. It codes for CASSFSGTVTDTQYF.

The gene calls are TRBV5-1 and TRBJ2-3; 11 bases line up with TRBD2. The CDR3 extends over 18 amino acids. Germline V gives CDR1 SGHRS, CDR2 YFSETQ. V shed 3 bases and J 4 bases; nucleotides not matched to a gene: 13. CDR3 loop: CASSSASTTSGGADTQYF. In nucleotides, the CDR3 is TGCGCCAGCAGCTCCGCCTCAACTACTAGCGGGGGTGCAGATACGCAGTATTTT.

J is TRBJ2-1 and V is TRBV4-2, with 8 positions matching TRBD1. The CDR3 totals 15 residues. V was clipped by 4 bases and J by 6 bases; unmatched bases: 8. Germline assignment: CDR1 LGHNA and CDR2 YNFKEQ. Written as DNA, the CDR3 is TGTGCCAGCAGCCGTTCAGGGGGCTCGCTCAATGAGCAGTTCTTC. Translating gives CASSRSGGSLNEQFF.

This clone was detected a few times. The chain is built from TRBV30 and TRBJ1-1, with TRBD1 as a possible D gene (5 bases). The germline V gene encodes CDR1 GTSNPN and CDR2 SVGIG (reference sequence). V was cut by 0 bases and J by 7 bases, with 15 bases left in between. The CDR3 has 14 residues. The CDR3 reads CAWSVGSGILEAFF. In DNA form, the CDR3 reads TGTGCCTGGAGTGTAGGATCAGGGATCCTTGAAGCTTTCTTT.

The V and J genes are TRBV18 and TRBJ1-2, with no clear D. The ends were cut back, 0 bases at V and 10 bases at J, with 18 bases in the middle. The CDR3 consists of 15 residues. The germline V gene has CDR1 KGHSH and CDR2 LQKENI. The CDR3, as DNA: TGTGCCAGCTCACCACCGGGTATGGAGGGAATGGTCTACACCTTC. Residues: CASSPPGMEGMVYTF.

The chain combines TRBV5-1 with TRBJ1-1; D may be TRBD1 (5 bases). Trimming took 3 bases from V and 1 from J, leaving 16 bases between them. The CDR3 spans 16 residues. The germline V gene encodes CDR1 SGHRS and CDR2 YFSETQ. DNA for the CDR3: TGCGCCAGCAGCTCCTATGGGGCAGGAGCGAACACTGAAGCTTTCTTT. Translation: CASSSYGAGANTEAFF.

CDR3: CASSLKLAGATDTQYF. Written as DNA, the CDR3 is TGCGCCAGCAGTCTCAAACTAGCGGGAGCCACAGATACGCAGTATTTT. The chain has TRBV5-1 and TRBJ2-3; 11 positions agree with TRBD2. J was trimmed by 2 bases and V by 5 bases; bases with no gene match: 7. The CDR3 loop spans 16 amino acids. Germline values: CDR1 SGHRS, CDR2 YFSETQ.